This TCR beta chain was sequenced in a study of T cell responses to AZD1222 COVID-19 vaccine. Whole-study findings and limits: A reported finding is that nearly half of spike-specific TCRs target unmutated variant regions. The study sampled repertoires only after the peak T cell response. CD4 TCRs covered the whole spike, strongest at regions 160-218 and 743-854. Most donors were white British and more were female, and clonal diversity was possibly underestimated.

The repertoire was sequenced with immunoSEQ multiplex PCR; TCRdb's copy has only in-frame clones and lacks some. This table has fewer than 55,000 clones, more than 60% appearing once. The CDR3 sequence is 13 residues long. The J segment lost 8 bases and the V segment lost 5 bases, leaving 6 bases of the junction unmatched. Per the germline V gene, CDR1 is SEHNR and CDR2 is FQNEAQ (reference sequence). For this clone: Antigen specificity is unknown.

Sequenced here: peripheral blood, sampled on day 0 of MenACWY control vaccination. The sequence derives from an adult in good health. The rearrangement links TRBV7-9 to TRBJ1-2; TRBD1 agrees at 9 bases. This chain's CDR3 is CASSRGQGLGYTF. The CDR3 nucleotides read TGTGCCAGCAGCCGGGGACAGGGATTAGGCTACACCTTC.